These 14 T cell receptor beta chains were all obtained from the same sample, sequenced in a study of CD8 T cells in Susac syndrome. A quantity of about 0.5 to 1 ug RNA underwent reverse transcription using random hexamers. MiXCR was run by TCRdb on the immunoSEQ multiplex PCR reads, yielding one entry per CDR3 protein. The data contain around 170,000 distinct CDR3 sequences, around 95% of them singletons. The sample consisted of CD8+ T cells from PBMCs. These receptors were obtained from a human donor with Susac syndrome.

This chain joins TRBV5-1 and TRBJ1-2; 9 bases are a match to TRBD1. This CDR3 has 16 amino acids. Trimming removed 0 bases from V and 3 bases from J; junction bases left unmatched: 6. Germline values: CDR1 SGHRS, CDR2 YFSETQ. CDR3 nucleotides: TGCGCCAGCAGCTTGGAGGGACAGGGCTTAGACTATGGCTACACCTTC. Residues: CASSLEGQGLDYGYTF.

This chain links TRBV11-1 with TRBJ2-1; D gene unclear. This CDR3 is built from 15 residues. CDR1 and CDR2 (germline): SGHAT, FQDESV (reference sequence). Trimming stripped 1 base from V and 4 bases from J, with 11 bases between. The CDR3 nucleotides read TGTGCCAGCAGCTTAGAACGGGCTCTATACAATGAGCAGTTCTTC. This gives the protein CASSLERALYNEQFF.

The rearrangement joins TRBV6-5 to TRBJ2-7; no clear D. V shed 0 bases and J shed 2 bases, with 8 bases lying between them. The CDR3 contains 14 residues. CDR1 is MNHEY, CDR2 SVGAGI, per germline. The CDR3 protein is CASSYSSRAYEQYF. The CDR3 bases are TGTGCCAGCAGTTACTCCTCTAGGGCCTACGAGCAGTACTTC.

The J gene is TRBJ1-1, the V gene TRBV30; D gene uncertain. Germline V gene lookup returns CDR1 GTSNPN and CDR2 SVGIG (reference sequence). Trimming took off 3 bases at V and 2 bases at J, with 13 bases between the two ends. CDR3 length: 14 residues. CDR3 sequence reads: CAWSMTGSNTEAFF. The DNA of the CDR3 is TGTGCCTGGAGCATGACTGGAAGCAACACTGAAGCTTTCTTT.

The chain employs TRBV11-2 and TRBJ2-5, with 9 bases matching TRBD1. Per the germline V gene, CDR1 is SGHAT and CDR2 is FQNNGV. The V gene end was trimmed by 4 bases and the J gene end by 3 bases; junction bases not matched to a gene: 9. The CDR3 runs 16 residues. The CDR3 loop reads CASSSGTGNQEETQYF. The CDR3 nucleotides read TGTGCCAGCAGCTCCGGGACAGGGAACCAAGAAGAGACCCAGTACTTC.

This chain uses TRBV7-9 with TRBJ1-5; D is undetermined. Germline values: CDR1 SEHNR, CDR2 FQNEAQ (reference sequence). V gave up 1 base and J gave up 7 bases, with 5 bases separating them. The CDR3 is 12 amino acids. CDR3 DNA: TGTGCCAGCAGCTTAGGTTCCCAGCCCCAGCATTTT. It translates to CASSLGSQPQHF.

The chain links TRBV28 to TRBJ1-5; a possible D gene is TRBD1 (5 bases). CDR1 and CDR2 (germline): MDHEN, SYDVKM. This CDR3 spans 13 amino acids. V was clipped by 7 bases and J by 2 bases, with 9 bases between them. This chain's CDR3 is CASISGGNQPQHF. In DNA, the CDR3 is TGTGCCAGCATTTCGGGGGGCAATCAGCCCCAGCATTTT.

V is TRBV30 and J is TRBJ1-5; weak D call: TRBD1 (6 bases). The ends were cut back, 0 bases at V and 6 bases at J, with 12 bases in the middle. The CDR3 sequence is 14 residues long. The germline V gene encodes CDR1 GTSNPN and CDR2 SVGIG (reference sequence). Here the CDR3 reads CAWSVGGGSQPQHF. DNA of the CDR3: TGTGCCTGGAGTGTAGGGGGGGGGAGTCAGCCCCAGCATTTT. The full variable domain, in which reference TRBV30 and TRBJ1-5 provide the parts outside the CDR3, is SQTIHQWPATLVQPVGSPLSLECTVEGTSNPNLYWYRQAAGRGLQLLFYSVGIGQISSEVPQNLSASRPQDRQFILSSKKLLLSDSGFYLCAWSVGGGSQPQHFGDGTRLSIL.

This chain links TRBV24-1 with TRBJ2-2; D possibly corresponds to TRBD2 (7 bases). Deletions cut 9 bases from V and 3 bases from J, with 19 bases between. The germline gives CDR1 KGHDR, CDR2 SFDVKD. The CDR3 is made up of 16 amino acids. CDR3 sequence: CATATSRGAHTGELFF. Written as DNA, the CDR3 is TGTGCCACCGCAACGAGTCGGGGGGCGCACACCGGGGAGCTGTTTTTT.

In this sample, this clonotype turned up a few times. The chain is built from TRBV20-1 and TRBJ2-1; possibly TRBD2 for D (7 bases). V was trimmed by 5 bases and J by 7 bases, leaving 21 bases between them. This CDR3 has 15 amino acids. Germline-derived CDR1 and CDR2 are DFQATT and SNEGSKA (reference sequence). CDR3 in DNA: TGCAGTGCTTCCCGGGCGGGGGCCCCGGGGAATGAGCAGTTCTTC. It encodes CSASRAGAPGNEQFF.

The J gene is TRBJ2-1, the V gene TRBV9; TRBD2 is a possible D gene (6 bases). The ends were cut back, 0 bases at V and 1 base at J, with 11 bases in the middle. Germline V CDR1 and CDR2: SGDLS, YYNGEE. The CDR3 runs to 16 residues. The CDR3 is CASSVVAGSSYNEQFF. The CDR3 bases are TGTGCCAGCAGCGTAGTCGCGGGGTCGTCCTACAATGAGCAGTTCTTC.

The chain recombines TRBV30 with TRBJ1-1; a possible D gene is TRBD1 (6 bases). V lost 1 base and J 5 bases, leaving 11 bases between the germline ends. The CDR3 consists of 13 residues. Germline CDR1 and CDR2: GTSNPN and SVGIG (reference sequence). CDR3 amino acids: CAWSDVGGTEAFF. As DNA, the CDR3 is TGTGCCTGGAGTGATGTAGGGGGGACTGAAGCTTTCTTT.

The CDR3 DNA reads TGTGCCAGCAGCTTAGATGTTTGGGAACTAGCGGGGGGCTTGTTGGAGCAGTTCTTC. It yields the protein CASSLDVWELAGGLLEQFF. The chain combines TRBV11-2 with TRBJ2-1; 12 bases match TRBD2. The CDR3 length is 19 residues. Per the germline V gene, CDR1 is SGHAT and CDR2 is FQNNGV. The V gene end was trimmed by 0 bases and the J gene end by 10 bases; junction bases not matched to a gene: 16.

The gene calls are TRBV11-2 and TRBJ2-7; TRBD2 matches 9 bases. Germline trimming cut 3 bases from V and 4 bases from J; bases unmatched to any gene: 4. The CDR3 is 14 residues long. Per germline, CDR1 SGHAT and CDR2 FQNNGV. The CDR3 is CASSFSSGKYEQYF. In DNA, the CDR3 is TGTGCCAGCAGCTTTTCTAGCGGGAAATACGAGCAGTACTTC.